These 30 T cell receptor beta chains came from one sample sequenced in a study of control samples from healthy donors and cancer patients. TCRdb's table, derived via immunoSEQ multiplex PCR, lists solely in-frame clones and lacks some. The repertoire includes approximately 140,000 clones, under 90% of them detected once, and approximately 7.5% sits in the top ten. The sequencing sample was made of PBMCs. These receptors originate from a man aged 45-65 years with head and neck cancer.

The rearrangement uses TRBV10-3 and TRBJ1-1, with D possibly being TRBD1 (6 bases). The germline V gene has CDR1 ENHRY and CDR2 SYGVKD. The germline V and J ends were trimmed by 10 bases and 0 bases, with 15 bases remaining between them. This CDR3 has 14 amino acids. CDR3 nucleotides: TGTGCCACCACGCCCGGGGGCTTGAACACTGAAGCTTTCTTT. It translates to CATTPGGLNTEAFF.

This clone appeared once. CDR3 nucleotides: TGTGCCAGCAGTTTGGACAGGGGAGAGACCCAGTACTTC. Encoded protein: CASSLDRGETQYF. The chain uses TRBV6-5 and TRBJ2-5; 9 nucleotides align to TRBD1. Germline assignment: CDR1 MNHEY and CDR2 SVGAGI. The CDR3 covers 13 residues. The junction had 1 base not matched to a gene; V was cut back by 4 bases and J by 4 bases.

The genes are TRBV6-5 and TRBJ2-7; D unclear. In germline, CDR1 is MNHEY, CDR2 SVGAGI. The CDR3 length is 14 residues. V shed 2 bases and J shed 4 bases, with 12 bases lying between them. CDR3 in amino acids: CASSYGGGPYEQYF. The CDR3 coding sequence is TGTGCCAGCAGTTACGGCGGCGGCCCATACGAGCAGTACTTC.

This chain links TRBV5-1 with TRBJ1-5; D not certain. Trimming removed 2 bases from V and 5 bases from J, with 8 bases in between. Germline lookup yields CDR1 SGHRS and CDR2 YFSETQ. The CDR3 has 13 residues. The CDR3 nucleotides are TGCGCCAGCAGCTTCGATGGAGATCAGCCCCAGCATTTT. This translates into CASSFDGDQPQHF.

The genes are TRBV6-6 and TRBJ2-7; 13 nucleotides line up with TRBD2. With V trimmed by 7 bases and J by 2 bases, 8 bases remained unmatched. Germline V gene sequence: CDR1 MNHNY, CDR2 SVGAGI (reference sequence). The CDR3 covers 16 residues. The CDR3 DNA is TGTGCCAGCACCGGACTAGCGGGGGCTCAAACCTACGAGCAGTACTTC. Its translation: CASTGLAGAQTYEQYF.

The gene calls are TRBV18 and TRBJ1-4; TRBD1 matches at 7 bases. V was pared by 3 bases and J by 5 bases, with 12 bases of the junction left unmatched. Germline values: CDR1 KGHSH, CDR2 LQKENI. CDR3 size: 17 residues. The CDR3: CASSPYVRTGENEKLFF. The CDR3 coding sequence is TGTGCCAGCTCACCGTACGTCCGGACAGGAGAGAATGAAAAACTGTTTTTT.

The chain employs TRBV19 and TRBJ1-3; TRBD1 might be the D (5 bases). CDR3 length: 15 residues. V was trimmed by 4 bases and J by 4 bases, leaving 14 bases between them. Germline V gene data show CDR1 as LNHDA and CDR2 as SQIVND (reference sequence). CDR3 in amino acids: CASSRRGTGGNTIYF. CDR3 DNA: TGTGCCAGTAGTAGGCGAGGAACAGGAGGAAACACCATATATTTT.

The chain joins TRBV5-1 to TRBJ1-2; TRBD1 is a possible D gene (6 bases). Looked up from germline, CDR1 is SGHRS and CDR2 is YFSETQ. The CDR3 loop spans 12 amino acids. Trimming pared 4 bases from V and 8 bases from J, leaving 12 bases between. The CDR3 loop reads CASSPEGVGYTF. The CDR3 DNA reads TGCGCCAGCAGCCCGGAGGGGGTGGGCTACACCTTC.

The V gene is TRBV11-2, the J gene TRBJ1-2; TRBD1 aligns across 9 bases. With 5 bases clipped from V and 8 bases from J, the junction kept 6 bases outside the gene matches. The CDR3 loop spans 13 amino acids. The germline CDR1 and CDR2 sequences are SGHAT and FQNNGV. DNA of the CDR3: TGTGCCAGCAGCCCGCGGACAGGGGACGGCTACACCTTC. It yields the protein CASSPRTGDGYTF.

This clone was recorded only once. The CDR3 coding sequence is TGTGCCAGCAGCTTAGGGACTAGCGTTTCGTATGAGCAGTTCTTC. Translated: CASSLGTSVSYEQFF. V and J are TRBV7-2 and TRBJ2-1; 9 bases agree with TRBD2. Germline CDR1 is SGHTA and CDR2 is FQGNSA. The trim removed 1 base at V and 8 bases at J, leaving 6 bases unmatched. This CDR3 is 15 amino acids long.

This chain uses TRBV10-3 with TRBJ1-1; unclear D gene. Germline lookup yields CDR1 ENHRY and CDR2 SYGVKD. Trimming stripped 2 bases from V and 4 bases from J, with 11 bases between. CDR3 length equals 14 residues. The CDR3: CAISEPPPRTEAFF. DNA of the CDR3: TGTGCCATCAGTGAGCCTCCCCCACGCACTGAAGCTTTCTTT.

This rearrangement joins TRBV3-1 (or the pseudogene TRBV3-2) to TRBJ2-2, with D unclear. Per germline, CDR1 LGHDT and CDR2 YNNKEL (reference sequence). CDR3 size: 12 residues. V lost 0 bases to trimming and J lost 5 bases, with 1 base between them. The CDR3 loop is CASSQETGELFF. As DNA, the CDR3 is TGTGCCAGCAGCCAAGAGACCGGGGAGCTGTTTTTT.

J is TRBJ2-3 and V is TRBV7-9, with D unresolved. The CDR3 extends over 11 amino acids. Germline V CDR1 and CDR2: SEHNR, FQNEAQ (reference sequence). V was shortened by 2 bases and J by 7 bases, with 4 bases between the two germline ends. CDR3 coding DNA: TGTGCCAGCAGCTTACGTAATACGCAGTATTTT. It is translated as CASSLRNTQYF.

J is TRBJ1-5 and V is TRBV10-3; D not resolved. The CDR3 covers 16 residues. The ends were cut back, 2 bases at V and 4 bases at J, with 15 bases in the middle. CDR1 and CDR2 from the germline V gene are ENHRY and SYGVKD. The chain's CDR3 is CAISEAGNTPNQPQHF. DNA for the CDR3: TGTGCCATCAGTGAGGCCGGAAATACCCCGAATCAGCCCCAGCATTTT.

The rearrangement links TRBV7-2 to TRBJ1-1; tentatively, D is TRBD1 (6 bases). Per the germline V gene, CDR1 is SGHTA and CDR2 is FQGNSA. V lost 0 bases to trimming and J lost 10 bases, with 12 bases between them. The CDR3 runs 13 residues. CDR3 nucleotide sequence: TGTGCCAGCAGCTTAGCGTCCGGGGGCAGAGCTTTCTTT. This codes for CASSLASGGRAFF.

V is TRBV7-3 and J is TRBJ2-1, with unresolved D. CDR3 size: 13 residues. V lost 4 bases and J lost 9, with 13 bases in between. Germline V gene lookup returns CDR1 SGHTA and CDR2 FQGTGA. CDR3 region: CASSSGRQSEQFF. CDR3 nucleotides: TGTGCCAGCAGCTCCGGACGTCAGTCTGAGCAGTTCTTC. The whole variable domain, remainder taken from reference TRBV7-3 and TRBJ2-1, is GAGVSQTPSNKVTEKGKYVELRCDPISGHTALYWYRQSLGQGPEFLIYFQGTGAADDSGLPNDRFFAVRPEGSVSTLKIQRTERGDSAVYLCASSSGRQSEQFFGPGTRLTVL.

V and J are TRBV19 and TRBJ2-2; the D is unclear. This CDR3 has 16 amino acids. V gave up 1 base and J gave up 2 bases, with 11 bases separating them. Looked up from germline, CDR1 is LNHDA and CDR2 is SQIVND (reference sequence). The CDR3 is CASSIVATLNTGELFF. DNA for the CDR3: TGTGCCAGTAGTATAGTCGCCACCCTAAACACCGGGGAGCTGTTTTTT.

This chain uses TRBV11-2 with TRBJ1-2; the D gene is possibly TRBD1 (5 bases). Per the germline V gene, CDR1 is SGHAT and CDR2 is FQNNGV. V was clipped by 0 bases and J by 8 bases, with 10 bases between them. CDR3 size: 13 residues. Here the CDR3 DNA reads TGTGCCAGCAGCTTAGAAAGGGGAGAGGGCTACACCTTC. It translates to CASSLERGEGYTF.

The chain recombines TRBV7-9 with TRBJ2-7, with 9 bases identical to TRBD1. This CDR3 has 15 residues. The V gene's germline CDR1 is SEHNR and CDR2 FQNEAQ (reference sequence). J gave up 4 bases and V 5 bases, and 9 bases lay outside the gene matches. CDR3 bases: TGTGCCAGCAGCCGGGGACAGGGTATCGAGTACGAGCAGTACTTC. Residues: CASSRGQGIEYEQYF.

V usage is TRBV7-9 and J usage is TRBJ2-2; 9 nucleotides match TRBD2. V was clipped by 5 bases and J by 7 bases; unmatched bases: 11. From germline, CDR1 is SEHNR and CDR2 FQNEAQ (reference sequence). This CDR3 contains 16 residues. CDR3 nucleotides: TGTGCCAGCAGCCCCTCGATAGCGGGGGATTTCGGGGAGCTGTTTTTT. Translated, it gives CASSPSIAGDFGELFF.

The V and J genes are TRBV5-6 and TRBJ2-7, with D possibly matching TRBD1 (5 bases). Per the germline V gene, CDR1 is SGHDT and CDR2 is YYEEEE. The CDR3 length is 12 residues. V lost 3 bases, J lost 7 bases, and 11 bases lay in between. The CDR3 DNA reads TGTGCCAGCAGCTGGGTTAGGGGTGAGCAGTACTTC. Encoded protein: CASSWVRGEQYF.

The chain carries TRBV19 and TRBJ2-7, with 13 bases lining up with TRBD2. V was clipped by 4 bases and J by 6 bases; unmatched bases: 9. This CDR3 has 16 residues. Germline V gene data show CDR1 as LNHDA and CDR2 as SQIVND (reference sequence). The CDR3 is CASSTLAGGPPSEQYF. The CDR3 DNA follows: TGTGCCAGTAGTACACTAGCGGGAGGGCCTCCGTCCGAGCAGTACTTC.

The J gene is TRBJ2-1, the V gene TRBV11-2; D gene ambiguous. V lost 1 base and J lost 5, with 6 bases in between. Germline V gene lookup returns CDR1 SGHAT and CDR2 FQNNGV. There are 13 residues in the CDR3. CDR3: CASSLVMDNEQFF. The CDR3 nucleotides read TGTGCCAGCAGCTTAGTAATGGACAATGAGCAGTTCTTC.

The rearrangement joins TRBV28 to TRBJ1-5; the D gene is possibly TRBD1 (5 bases). Per germline, CDR1 MDHEN and CDR2 SYDVKM. Trimming removed 6 bases at V and 6 bases at J, with 18 bases between. The CDR3 loop spans 15 amino acids. The CDR3 loop reads CASSSGTSRTQPQHF. CDR3 sequence (DNA): TGTGCCAGCAGCTCGGGGACCAGTCGGACTCAGCCCCAGCATTTT. The full variable domain, completed using reference TRBV28 and TRBJ1-5, is DVKVTQSSRYLVKRTGEKVFLECVQDMDHENMFWYRQDPGLGLRLIYFSYDVKMKEKGDIPEGYSVSREKKERFSLILESASTNQTSMYLCASSSGTSRTQPQHFGDGTRLSIL.

The chain uses TRBV3-1 (or the pseudogene TRBV3-2) and TRBJ2-1, with D tentatively TRBD2 (5 bases). Germline values: CDR1 LGHDT, CDR2 YNNKEL (reference sequence). The V gene lost 2 bases and the J gene lost 7 bases, with 12 bases spanning the gap. This CDR3 contains 14 residues. CDR3 loop: CASSQRSPGNEQFF. The CDR3 DNA sequence: TGTGCCAGCAGCCAACGATCACCGGGAAATGAGCAGTTCTTC.

This clone was seen just once. J is TRBJ2-5 and V is TRBV10-2; 10 nucleotides line up with TRBD1. Germline loops: CDR1 WSHSY, CDR2 SAAADI. Trimming cost V 6 bases and J 4 bases; bases outside gene matches: 5. This CDR3 spans 14 amino acids. The CDR3 protein is CASRTGGGGETQYF. CDR3 DNA sequence: TGCGCCAGCAGGACAGGGGGCGGGGGAGAGACCCAGTACTTC.

The rearrangement uses TRBV30 and TRBJ1-2; D is perhaps TRBD1 (5 bases). Germline CDR1 GTSNPN, CDR2 SVGIG (reference sequence). The CDR3 is 15 residues long. The V gene lost 5 bases and the J gene lost 5 bases, with 21 bases spanning the gap. In DNA form, the CDR3 reads TGTGCCTGGCGCAGTGATCAGGGTACTAGGTATGGCTACACCTTC. Its protein product is CAWRSDQGTRYGYTF.

This chain links TRBV9 with TRBJ1-4; D remains unclear. CDR1 is SGDLS and CDR2 is YYNGEE in the germline V gene. Deletions cut 0 bases from V and 5 bases from J, with 5 bases between. The CDR3 spans 13 residues. The CDR3 spells CASSVDENEKLFF. For the CDR3, the DNA is TGTGCCAGCAGCGTAGATGAAAATGAAAAACTGTTTTTT.

The V gene is TRBV7-2, the J gene TRBJ2-7, with a weak D call TRBD2 (5 bases). The CDR3 contains 13 residues. Germline values: CDR1 SGHTA, CDR2 FQGNSA. V shed 7 bases and J shed 7 bases, with 17 bases lying between them. CDR3 amino acids: CASKSWLAGEQYF. The DNA of the CDR3 is TGTGCCAGCAAGAGTTGGCTAGCTGGGGAGCAGTACTTC.

This clone was seen a few times. This chain connects TRBV5-4 to TRBJ2-5, with 7 bases fitting TRBD2. The germline V gene has CDR1 SGHNT and CDR2 YYREEE (reference sequence). V lost 4 bases to trimming and J lost 6 bases; unmatched junction nucleotides: 9. The CDR3 sequence is 14 residues long. The CDR3 DNA reads TGTGCCAGCAGCCCCGCCGGGACTACGAAGACCCAGTACTTC. The encoded protein is CASSPAGTTKTQYF. Full variable domain (outside the CDR3, taken from reference TRBV5-4 and TRBJ2-5): ETGVTQSPTHLIKTRGQQVTLRCSSQSGHNTVSWYQQALGQGPQFIFQYYREEENGRGNFPPRFSGLQFPNYSSELNVNALELDDSALYLCASSPAGTTKTQYFGPGTRLLVL.